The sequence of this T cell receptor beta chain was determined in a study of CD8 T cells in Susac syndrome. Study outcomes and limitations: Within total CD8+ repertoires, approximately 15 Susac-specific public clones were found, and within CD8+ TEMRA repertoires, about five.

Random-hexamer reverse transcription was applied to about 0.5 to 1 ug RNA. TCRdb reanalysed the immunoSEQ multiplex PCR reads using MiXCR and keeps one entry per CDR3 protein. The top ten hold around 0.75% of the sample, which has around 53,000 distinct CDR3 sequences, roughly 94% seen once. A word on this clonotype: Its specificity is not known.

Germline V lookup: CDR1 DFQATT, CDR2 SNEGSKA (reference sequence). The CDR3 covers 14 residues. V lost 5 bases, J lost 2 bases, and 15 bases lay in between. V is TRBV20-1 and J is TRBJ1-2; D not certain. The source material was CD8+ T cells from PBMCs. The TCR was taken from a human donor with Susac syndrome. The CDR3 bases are TGCAGTGCTTTAGCCCCGCCCCCAAACTATGGCTACACCTTC. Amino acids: CSALAPPPNYGYTF.